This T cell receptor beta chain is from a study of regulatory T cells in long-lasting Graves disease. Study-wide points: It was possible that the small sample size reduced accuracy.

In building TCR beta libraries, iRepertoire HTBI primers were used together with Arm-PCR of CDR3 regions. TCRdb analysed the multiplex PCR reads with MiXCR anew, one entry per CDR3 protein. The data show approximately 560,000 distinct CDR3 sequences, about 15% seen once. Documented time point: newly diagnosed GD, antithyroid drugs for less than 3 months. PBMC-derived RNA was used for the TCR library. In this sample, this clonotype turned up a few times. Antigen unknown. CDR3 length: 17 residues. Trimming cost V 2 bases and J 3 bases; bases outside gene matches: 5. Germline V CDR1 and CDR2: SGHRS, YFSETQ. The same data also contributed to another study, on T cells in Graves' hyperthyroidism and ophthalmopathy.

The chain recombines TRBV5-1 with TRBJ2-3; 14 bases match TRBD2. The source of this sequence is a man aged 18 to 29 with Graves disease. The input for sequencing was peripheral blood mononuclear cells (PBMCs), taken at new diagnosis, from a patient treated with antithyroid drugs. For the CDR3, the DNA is TGCGCCAGCAGCTTCATGGGACTAGCGGGAGTTACAGATACGCAGTATTTT. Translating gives CASSFMGLAGVTDTQYF. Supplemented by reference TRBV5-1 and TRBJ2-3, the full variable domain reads KAGVTQTPRYLIKTRGQQVTLSCSPISGHRSVSWYQQTPGQGLQFLFEYFSETQRNKGNFPGRFSGRQFSNSRSEMNVSTLELGDSALYLCASSFMGLAGVTDTQYFGPGTRLTVL.